One TCR beta chain is described in this entry. Its antigen remains unidentified. This entry comes from a study of identifying expanded T cells in peripheral blood. Regarding the study as a whole: Differentially abundant clones: 0.95 to 1.5 between replicates, about 15 at approximately 14 days, approximately 19 at four. Approximately two-week clone count variance significantly increased as total template count grew.

During the collection period, no donor immune events like infections were recorded. Germline V gene lookup returns CDR1 SNHLY and CDR2 FYNNEI. The V and J ends lost 7 bases and 3 bases respectively, with 10 bases between them. CDR3 length: 12 residues. The repertoire was sequenced with immunoSEQ multiplex PCR; TCRdb's copy has only in-frame clones and lacks some. Of approximately 100,000 clones in the sample, around 89% were seen once. The rearrangement links TRBV2 to TRBJ2-7; a possible D gene is TRBD1 (6 bases). Sequenced: blood. This sequence was found in a person aged 18-70 years in good health. The CDR3 bases are TGTGCCAGCAAGGGGGTCAGCTACGAGCAGTACTTC. Its translation is CASKGVSYEQYF.